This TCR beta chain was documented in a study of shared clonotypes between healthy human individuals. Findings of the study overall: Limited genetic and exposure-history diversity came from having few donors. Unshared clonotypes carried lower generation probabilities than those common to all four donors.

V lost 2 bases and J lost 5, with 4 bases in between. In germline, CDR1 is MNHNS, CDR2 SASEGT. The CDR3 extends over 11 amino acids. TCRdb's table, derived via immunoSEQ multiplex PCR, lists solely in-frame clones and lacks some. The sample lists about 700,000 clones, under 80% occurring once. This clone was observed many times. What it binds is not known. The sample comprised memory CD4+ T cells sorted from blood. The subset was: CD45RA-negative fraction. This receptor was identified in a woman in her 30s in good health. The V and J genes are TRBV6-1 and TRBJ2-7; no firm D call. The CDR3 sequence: CASSEWDEQYF. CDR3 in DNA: TGTGCCAGCAGTGAATGGGACGAGCAGTACTTC.